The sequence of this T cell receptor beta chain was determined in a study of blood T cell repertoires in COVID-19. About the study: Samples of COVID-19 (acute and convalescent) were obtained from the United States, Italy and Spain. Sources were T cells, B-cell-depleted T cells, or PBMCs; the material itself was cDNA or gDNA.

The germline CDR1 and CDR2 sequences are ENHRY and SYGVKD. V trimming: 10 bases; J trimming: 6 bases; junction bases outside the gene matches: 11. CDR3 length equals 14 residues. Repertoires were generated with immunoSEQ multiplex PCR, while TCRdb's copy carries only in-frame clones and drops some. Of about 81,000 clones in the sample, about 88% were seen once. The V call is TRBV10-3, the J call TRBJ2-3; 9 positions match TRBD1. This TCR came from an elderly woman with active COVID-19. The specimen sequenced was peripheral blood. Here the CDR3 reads CATSIGTGHDTQYF. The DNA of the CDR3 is TGTGCCACCTCAATAGGGACAGGGCATGATACGCAGTATTTT.